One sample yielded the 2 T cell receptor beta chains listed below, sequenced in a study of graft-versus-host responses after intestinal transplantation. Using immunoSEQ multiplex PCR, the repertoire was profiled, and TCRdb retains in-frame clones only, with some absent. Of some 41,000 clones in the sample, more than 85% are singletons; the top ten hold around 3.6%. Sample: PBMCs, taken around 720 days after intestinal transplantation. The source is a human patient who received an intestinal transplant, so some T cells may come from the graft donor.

CDR3 amino acids: CASSPTGPGFVEYF. For the CDR3, the DNA is TGTGCCAGCAGCCCGACGGGACCCGGGTTCGTAGAGTACTTC. V is TRBV5-6 and J is TRBJ2-7, with D perhaps matching TRBD1 or TRBD2 (5 bases each). The germline V and J ends were trimmed by 4 bases and 11 bases, with 22 bases remaining between them. The CDR3 is made up of 14 amino acids. The germline CDR1 and CDR2 sequences are SGHDT and YYEEEE. Based on the CDR3 plus reference TRBV5-6 and TRBJ2-7, the full variable domain is DAGVTQSPTHLIKTRGQQVTLRCSPKSGHDTVSWYQQALGQGPQFIFQYYEEEERQRGNFPDRFSGHQFPNYSSELNVNALLLGDSALYLCASSPTGPGFVEYFGPGTRLTVT.

CDR3 amino acids: CASTIDRGPLGEQYF. Here the CDR3 DNA reads TGTGCCAGCACTATCGACAGGGGGCCTCTTGGGGAGCAGTACTTC. V usage is TRBV6-5 and J usage is TRBJ2-7, with 10 bases identical to TRBD1. This CDR3 spans 15 amino acids. V lost 7 bases to trimming and J lost 7 bases; unmatched junction nucleotides: 13. Germline CDR1 is MNHEY and CDR2 is SVGAGI.